This T cell receptor (beta chain) is drawn from a study of T cell changes during pregnancy in multiple sclerosis (dated by TCRdb to the late 2010s). Notes on the research overall: In women with multiple sclerosis, the researchers looked at how the T cell repertoire shifted as pregnancy progressed.

Measured from the cysteine to the phenylalanine, the CDR3 is 13 residues long. CDR3 DNA is the only sequence kept; it has 39 bases, read in frame from the first base. The CDR1 and CDR2 encoded by the germline V gene are SNHLY and FYNNEI. V loses 10 bases at its end and J loses 4 bases; junction bases beyond the gene matches: 9. Regarding this clone: Its antigen is currently not known. Base qualities are not at hand, and no much larger clone is one base apart.

The library was generated by the immunoSEQ multiplex PCR assay. The immuneACCESS repertoire file appears here via TCRdb, limited to in-frame rearrangements. These files lack a portion of the clones; in checked studies, under half of the deficit traces to unresolved V genes, and the cause of the others is not known. The sample records tens of thousands of clones, about 91% of which are singletons. About 0.9% of the sample is taken by the ten largest. The rearranged segments are TRBV2 and TRBJ1-2; TRBD1 lines up with 7 middle nucleotides. This sequence was found in a female donor with multiple sclerosis, enrolled in a pregnancy study. The specimen was peripheral blood, collected before pregnancy. The bases read TGTGCCATCACCGGGACAGTGGGCTATGGCTACACCTTC. Its product reads: CAITGTVGYGYTF.